The following is a T cell receptor beta chain sequence with its context. These data originate in a study of blood T cell repertoires in COVID-19. CDR3 length equals 14 residues. Germline-derived CDR1 and CDR2 are MNHEY and SMNVEV (reference sequence). Between the trimmed V and J ends, which lost 4 bases and 8 bases, there was a span of 15 bases. Authors' analysis steps: Scientists estimated how many nucleated cells there were by amplifying reference gene primers. Profiling relied on immunoSEQ multiplex PCR, and the TCRdb table lists in-frame clones only, not all of them. The D gene and trimming were derived from the DNA, and the V and J assignments and clone size from that table. The table has about 300,000 clones, roughly 90% seen once.

Sequenced material: peripheral blood. The receptor comes from a man younger than 35 who had recovered from COVID-19. V and J are TRBV27 and TRBJ2-1; D is perhaps TRBD1 (7 bases). CDR3 DNA sequence: TGTGCCAGCAGTTCGAAGCAGGGGGGCGATGAGCAGTTCTTC. This gives the protein CASSSKQGGDEQFF.